A single sample gave rise to the 23 T cell receptor beta chains below, sequenced in a study of regulatory T cells in long-lasting Graves disease. Library construction for TCR beta used iRepertoire HTBI primers and Arm-PCR of CDR3 regions. Using its own MiXCR run on the multiplex PCR reads, TCRdb lists one record per CDR3 protein. The profile shows fewer than 550,000 distinct CDR3 sequences, approximately 16% of them singletons. Described time point: newly diagnosed GD, antithyroid drugs for less than 3 months. TCR sequences were obtained from RNA taken from PBMCs. The same sample was also used in a study of T cells in Graves' hyperthyroidism and ophthalmopathy.

The material sequenced was peripheral blood mononuclear cells (PBMCs), taken at new diagnosis, from a patient treated with antithyroid drugs. Receptors originate from a woman aged 18-29 years with Graves disease.

This clonotype showed up many times. The V and J genes are TRBV13 and TRBJ1-1, with a possible D match to TRBD1 (5 bases). Per the germline V gene, CDR1 is PRHDT and CDR2 is FYEKMQ (reference sequence). Trimming pared 0 bases from V and 1 base from J, leaving 9 bases between. The CDR3 is 15 residues long. CDR3 in amino acids: CASSLGTVGNTEAFF. The CDR3 coding sequence is TGTGCCAGCAGCTTAGGGACAGTCGGGAACACTGAAGCTTTCTTT.

This clonotype has only a few counts. The chain carries TRBV27 and TRBJ2-7, with 8 bases fitting TRBD1. Germline V gene data show CDR1 as MNHEY and CDR2 as SMNVEV (reference sequence). Trimming cost V 7 bases and J 5 bases; bases outside gene matches: 19. The CDR3 runs to 17 residues. CDR3 protein: CASTGTGGPKPIDEQYF. The CDR3 DNA sequence: TGTGCCAGCACCGGGACAGGAGGTCCTAAACCTATCGACGAGCAGTACTTC.

The sample holds many counts of this clonotype. The V gene is TRBV12-3 or TRBV12-4, the J gene TRBJ2-5, with 11 bases matching TRBD2. This CDR3 has 15 amino acids. J gave up 5 bases and V 5 bases, and 7 bases lay outside the gene matches. The CDR3 DNA follows: TGTGCCAGCAGTCCTATAGCGGGAGGGAGGGAGACCCAGTACTTC. Its protein product is CASSPIAGGRETQYF.

This rearrangement joins TRBV6-1 to TRBJ2-7, with 7 bases identical to TRBD2. The CDR3 is made up of 13 amino acids. Germline V gene data show CDR1 as MNHNS and CDR2 as SASEGT. V was clipped by 8 bases and J by 5 bases; unmatched bases: 9. The CDR3 protein is CASAPGGSDEQYF. As DNA, the CDR3 is TGTGCCAGCGCACCGGGGGGATCCGACGAGCAGTACTTC.

The chain has TRBV3-1 and TRBJ2-1; D gene ambiguous. V was clipped by 1 base and J by 10 bases, with 8 bases between them. The germline V gene encodes CDR1 LGHDT and CDR2 YNNKEL (reference sequence). This CDR3 has 12 residues. This CDR3 reads CASSQGVSEQFF. CDR3 nucleotide sequence: TGTGCCAGCAGCCAAGGGGTCAGCGAGCAGTTCTTC.

The CDR3 region is CASSAALAGGWHNEQFF. CDR3 nucleotide sequence: TGTGCCAGCAGCGCCGCCTTAGCGGGAGGGTGGCACAATGAGCAGTTCTTC. The chain joins TRBV7-8 to TRBJ2-1, with 11 positions matching TRBD2. CDR1 and CDR2 from the germline V gene are SGHVS and FQNEAQ. CDR3 size: 17 residues. Unmatched junction bases numbered 11, after V lost 5 bases and J lost 5 bases.

CDR3 sequence reads: CASSDIRRGEQYF. In nucleotides, the CDR3 is TGTGCCAGCAGCGATATCCGGAGGGGTGAGCAGTACTTC. V is TRBV7-8 and J is TRBJ2-7; D is perhaps TRBD2 (6 bases). V lost 5 bases, J lost 7 bases, and 15 bases lay in between. This CDR3 contains 13 residues. Germline V CDR1 and CDR2: SGHVS, FQNEAQ.

This clonotype was recorded at least ten times. The rearrangement uses TRBV7-9 and TRBJ2-7, with D perhaps matching TRBD2 (6 bases). CDR1 SEHNR and CDR2 FQNEAQ come from the germline V gene (reference sequence). V dropped 5 bases and J dropped 6 bases, with 17 bases sitting between them. This CDR3 is 14 amino acids long. The CDR3 here is CASSDGDFGGEQYF. The CDR3 DNA sequence: TGTGCCAGCAGCGACGGGGACTTCGGGGGCGAGCAGTACTTC. The entire variable domain, with the rest obtained from reference TRBV7-9 and TRBJ2-7, is as follows: DTGVSQNPRHKITKRGQNVTFRCDPISEHNRLYWYRQTLGQGPEFLTYFQNEAQLEKSRLLSDRFSAERPKGSFSTLEIQRTEQGDSAMYLCASSDGDFGGEQYFGPGTRLTVT.

This clonotype has a handful of counts. This chain connects TRBV2 to TRBJ2-2, with no clear D. The CDR3 is made up of 15 amino acids. V was pared by 6 bases and J by 0 bases, with 11 bases between. Per the germline V gene, CDR1 is SNHLY and CDR2 is FYNNEI. CDR3 sequence (DNA): TGTGCCAGCAGCCAAAGGACCACGAACACCGGGGAGCTGTTTTTT. Its translation is CASSQRTTNTGELFF.

This clonotype has at least ten counts. The V and J genes are TRBV6-1 and TRBJ1-2, with TRBD1 as a possible D gene (6 bases). There are 13 residues in the CDR3. Germline V gene sequence: CDR1 MNHNS, CDR2 SASEGT. V was cut by 7 bases and J by 4 bases, with 13 bases left in between. The CDR3 DNA reads TGTGCCAGCACCTCGGACAGAACCTATGGCTACACCTTC. Translated: CASTSDRTYGYTF.

The V gene is TRBV20-1, the J gene TRBJ1-5; unclear D gene. The CDR3 consists of 14 residues. Trimming pared 0 bases from V and 7 bases from J, leaving 13 bases between. Germline CDR1 is DFQATT and CDR2 is SNEGSKA (reference sequence). The CDR3, as DNA: TGCAGTGCTAGAGATCAAGGGTCTAGCCAGCCCCAGCATTTT. This gives the protein CSARDQGSSQPQHF.

The table lists this clonotype with a few counts. This rearrangement joins TRBV5-6 to TRBJ2-5, with TRBD2 matching 10 bases. V lost 4 bases and J lost 4; bases outside the gene matches: 7. Germline CDR1 SGHDT, CDR2 YYEEEE. The CDR3 is 15 amino acids. The CDR3 sequence is CASSVIAGGGETQYF. The CDR3 bases are TGTGCCAGCAGCGTAATAGCGGGAGGAGGAGAGACCCAGTACTTC.

This clonotype was recorded a few times. This chain connects TRBV30 to TRBJ2-7, with D maybe TRBD1 (6 bases). Germline V gene lookup returns CDR1 GTSNPN and CDR2 SVGIG (reference sequence). The CDR3 covers 12 residues. V was shortened by 2 bases and J by 2 bases, with 7 bases between the two germline ends. CDR3: CAWSTGPYEQYF. The CDR3 DNA follows: TGTGCCTGGAGTACAGGGCCCTACGAGCAGTACTTC.

This clonotype was counted ten times or more. The V and J genes are TRBV29-1 and TRBJ2-3, with unresolved D. Germline V gene data show CDR1 as SQVTM and CDR2 as ANQGSEA. V lost 4 bases and J 4 bases, leaving 9 bases between the germline ends. The CDR3 runs to 12 residues. In DNA, the CDR3 is TGCAGCGTTGTTGTGGGTTCAGATACGCAGTATTTT. Protein sequence: CSVVVGSDTQYF.

This clonotype has ten or more counts. The chain links TRBV28 to TRBJ2-7; the D gene is possibly TRBD1 (6 bases). Germline assignment: CDR1 MDHEN and CDR2 SYDVKM. This CDR3 comprises 14 residues. The V end lost 3 bases, the J end lost 7 bases, and 16 bases lay between the germline ends. Here the CDR3 DNA reads TGTGCCAGCAGTTTTGGGCAGGGGATACGAGAGCAGTACTTC. As protein: CASSFGQGIREQYF.

This chain joins TRBV30 and TRBJ1-2, with TRBD1 as a possible D gene (5 bases). Trimming stripped 4 bases from V and 2 bases from J, with 11 bases between. The length of the CDR3 is 13 residues. Looked up from germline, CDR1 is GTSNPN and CDR2 is SVGIG (reference sequence). This chain's CDR3 is CAWNHGGNYGYTF. CDR3 nucleotides: TGTGCCTGGAATCATGGGGGGAACTATGGCTACACCTTC.

This clonotype was found a few times. This rearrangement joins TRBV29-1 to TRBJ1-3; the D gene is possibly TRBD1 (6 bases). This CDR3 contains 14 residues. V shed 0 bases and J shed 4 bases, with 10 bases lying between them. Germline assignment: CDR1 SQVTM and CDR2 ANQGSEA. The CDR3 region has the DNA TGCAGCGTTGAAGACAGGGGCGGAGGAAACACCATATATTTT. Amino acid sequence: CSVEDRGGGNTIYF.

In its sample, this clonotype was seen many times. The V and J genes are TRBV7-8 and TRBJ2-1; 13 nucleotides agree with TRBD2. Trimming cost V 2 bases and J 1 base; bases outside gene matches: 8. CDR3 length equals 19 residues. The germline V gene encodes CDR1 SGHVS and CDR2 FQNEAQ. The CDR3 DNA is TGTGCCAGCAGCTTATACGGTGGGACTAGCGGGATGTCCTACAATGAGCAGTTCTTC. It yields the protein CASSLYGGTSGMSYNEQFF.

At least ten counts were recorded for this clonotype. This chain joins TRBV3-1 and TRBJ2-7, with D possibly being TRBD2 (5 bases). Germline V gene lookup returns CDR1 LGHDT and CDR2 YNNKEL (reference sequence). The CDR3 runs to 15 residues. V gave up 4 bases and J gave up 3 bases, with 16 bases separating them. The DNA for the CDR3 is TGTGCCAGCAGCCCTTGGCGGGCGGGCGACTACGAGCAGTACTTC. Translation: CASSPWRAGDYEQYF.

The V call is TRBV19, the J call TRBJ2-1; D could derive from TRBD1 or TRBD2 (5 bases each). V lost 2 bases and J lost 1, with 9 bases in between. Looked up from germline, CDR1 is LNHDA and CDR2 is SQIVND (reference sequence). This CDR3 is 15 amino acids long. The CDR3 loop is CASSIWGGSYNEQFF. DNA for the CDR3: TGTGCCAGTAGTATATGGGGCGGGTCCTACAATGAGCAGTTCTTC.

This clonotype was seen a handful of times. V usage is TRBV28 and J usage is TRBJ2-1; no firm D call. The CDR3 length is 16 residues. CDR1 is MDHEN, CDR2 SYDVKM, per germline. V dropped 1 base and J dropped 1 base, with 11 bases sitting between them. This chain's CDR3 is CASSLFDTDSYNEQFF. Here the CDR3 DNA reads TGTGCCAGCAGTTTATTCGACACCGATTCCTACAATGAGCAGTTCTTC.

This clonotype was counted at least ten times. This CDR3 reads CASSSTLGRELQFF. Here the CDR3 DNA reads TGTGCCAGCAGTTCCACCCTGGGACGGGAGCTACAGTTCTTC. The rearrangement uses TRBV27 and TRBJ2-1; possible D gene TRBD2, 6 bases. Germline CDR1 is MNHEY and CDR2 is SMNVEV (reference sequence). V shed 4 bases and J shed 13 bases, with 20 bases lying between them. This CDR3 contains 14 residues.

This clonotype was seen ten or more times. The V gene is TRBV30, the J gene TRBJ2-7, with TRBD2 matching 7 bases. The CDR3 contains 12 residues. V shed 2 bases, J shed 4 bases, and the junction held 2 bases outside the gene matches. Per germline, CDR1 GTSNPN and CDR2 SVGIG (reference sequence). This chain's CDR3 is CAWSRLAYEQYF. DNA for the CDR3: TGTGCCTGGAGTAGACTAGCATACGAGCAGTACTTC.